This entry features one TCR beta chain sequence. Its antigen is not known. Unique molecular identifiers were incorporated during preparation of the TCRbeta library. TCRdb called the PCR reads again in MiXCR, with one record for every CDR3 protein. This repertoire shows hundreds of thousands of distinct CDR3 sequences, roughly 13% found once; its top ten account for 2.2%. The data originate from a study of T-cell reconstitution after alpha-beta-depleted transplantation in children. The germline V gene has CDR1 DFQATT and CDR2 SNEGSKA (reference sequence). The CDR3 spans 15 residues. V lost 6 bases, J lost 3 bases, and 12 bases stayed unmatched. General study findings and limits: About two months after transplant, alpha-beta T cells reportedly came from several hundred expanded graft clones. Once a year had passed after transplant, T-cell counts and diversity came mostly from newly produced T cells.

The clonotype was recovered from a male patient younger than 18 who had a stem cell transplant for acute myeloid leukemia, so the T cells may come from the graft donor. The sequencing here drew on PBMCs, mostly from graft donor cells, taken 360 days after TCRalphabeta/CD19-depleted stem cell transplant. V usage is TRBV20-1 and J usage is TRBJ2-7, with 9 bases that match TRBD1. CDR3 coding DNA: TGCAGTGCCAATACCGACAGGGGGGTTCACTACGAGCAGTACTTC. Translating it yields CSANTDRGVHYEQYF.